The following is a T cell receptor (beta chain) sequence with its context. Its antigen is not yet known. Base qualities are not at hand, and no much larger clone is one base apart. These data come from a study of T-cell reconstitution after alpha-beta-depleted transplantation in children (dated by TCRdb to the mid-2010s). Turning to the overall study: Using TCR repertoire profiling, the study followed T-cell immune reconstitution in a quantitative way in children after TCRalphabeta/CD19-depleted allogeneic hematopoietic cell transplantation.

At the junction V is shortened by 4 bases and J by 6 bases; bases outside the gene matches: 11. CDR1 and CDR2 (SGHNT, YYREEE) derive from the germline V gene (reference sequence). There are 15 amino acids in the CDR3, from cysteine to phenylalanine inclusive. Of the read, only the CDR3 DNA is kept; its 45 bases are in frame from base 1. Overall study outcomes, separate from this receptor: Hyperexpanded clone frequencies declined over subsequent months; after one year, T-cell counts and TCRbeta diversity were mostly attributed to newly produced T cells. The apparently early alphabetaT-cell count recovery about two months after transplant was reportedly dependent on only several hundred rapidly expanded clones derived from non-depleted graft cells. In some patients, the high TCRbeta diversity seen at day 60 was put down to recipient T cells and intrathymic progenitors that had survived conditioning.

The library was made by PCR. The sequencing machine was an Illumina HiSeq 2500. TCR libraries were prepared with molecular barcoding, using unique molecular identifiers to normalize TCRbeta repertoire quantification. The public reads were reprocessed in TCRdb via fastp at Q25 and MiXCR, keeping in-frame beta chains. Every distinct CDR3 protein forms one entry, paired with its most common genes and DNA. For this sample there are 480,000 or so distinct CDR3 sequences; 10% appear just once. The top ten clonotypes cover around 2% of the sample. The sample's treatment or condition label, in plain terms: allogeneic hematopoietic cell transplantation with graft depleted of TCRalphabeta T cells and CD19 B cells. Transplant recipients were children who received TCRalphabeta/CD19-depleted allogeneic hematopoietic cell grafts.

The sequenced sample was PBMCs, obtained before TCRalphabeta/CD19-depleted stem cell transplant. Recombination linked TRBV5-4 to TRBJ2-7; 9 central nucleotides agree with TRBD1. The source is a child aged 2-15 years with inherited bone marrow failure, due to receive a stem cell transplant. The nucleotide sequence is TGTGCCAGCAGCCCGCCCGGGACAGGGAGGGGCGAGCAGTACTTC. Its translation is CASSPPGTGRGEQYF.